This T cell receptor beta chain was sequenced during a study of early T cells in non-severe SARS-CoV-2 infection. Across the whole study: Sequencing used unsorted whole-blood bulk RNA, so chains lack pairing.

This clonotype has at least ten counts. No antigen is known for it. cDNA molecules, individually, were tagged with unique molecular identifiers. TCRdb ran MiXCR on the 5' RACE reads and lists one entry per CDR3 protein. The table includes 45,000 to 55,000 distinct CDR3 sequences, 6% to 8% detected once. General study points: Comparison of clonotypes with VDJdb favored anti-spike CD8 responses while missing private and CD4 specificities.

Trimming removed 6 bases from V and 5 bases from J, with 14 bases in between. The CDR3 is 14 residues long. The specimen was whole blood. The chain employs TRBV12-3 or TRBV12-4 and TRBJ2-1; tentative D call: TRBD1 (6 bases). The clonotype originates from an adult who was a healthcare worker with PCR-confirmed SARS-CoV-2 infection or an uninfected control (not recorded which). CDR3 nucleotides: TGTGCCAGCAGCCCAAGGACAGTCGACAATGAGCAGTTCTTC. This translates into CASSPRTVDNEQFF.